The present TCR beta chain was sequenced within a study of blood T cell repertoires in COVID-19. The wider study: The United States, Italy and Spain supplied acute and convalescent COVID-19 samples. T cells, B-cell-depleted T cells, or PBMCs supplied cDNA or gDNA.

In the study's own analysis: Cell counts per sample came from amplifying reference gene primers. Sequencing was performed with immunoSEQ multiplex PCR; in TCRdb, only in-frame clones are kept and a portion is missing. That table is the source of V, J and clone size, and D and trimming were worked out from the DNA. Here the sample spans 79,000 or so clones, around 88% being singletons. CDR1 is SGDLS and CDR2 is YYNGEE in the germline V gene. This CDR3 contains 13 residues. The ends were cut back, 0 bases at V and 6 bases at J, with 8 bases in the middle. This TCR was sampled from a human donor in a cohort sampled during active COVID-19. The rearrangement links TRBV9 to TRBJ2-3; D unresolved. Sequenced: peripheral blood. DNA for the CDR3: TGTGCCAGCAGCGTAGCAACCCAGGATACGCAGTATTTT. The encoded protein is CASSVATQDTQYF.